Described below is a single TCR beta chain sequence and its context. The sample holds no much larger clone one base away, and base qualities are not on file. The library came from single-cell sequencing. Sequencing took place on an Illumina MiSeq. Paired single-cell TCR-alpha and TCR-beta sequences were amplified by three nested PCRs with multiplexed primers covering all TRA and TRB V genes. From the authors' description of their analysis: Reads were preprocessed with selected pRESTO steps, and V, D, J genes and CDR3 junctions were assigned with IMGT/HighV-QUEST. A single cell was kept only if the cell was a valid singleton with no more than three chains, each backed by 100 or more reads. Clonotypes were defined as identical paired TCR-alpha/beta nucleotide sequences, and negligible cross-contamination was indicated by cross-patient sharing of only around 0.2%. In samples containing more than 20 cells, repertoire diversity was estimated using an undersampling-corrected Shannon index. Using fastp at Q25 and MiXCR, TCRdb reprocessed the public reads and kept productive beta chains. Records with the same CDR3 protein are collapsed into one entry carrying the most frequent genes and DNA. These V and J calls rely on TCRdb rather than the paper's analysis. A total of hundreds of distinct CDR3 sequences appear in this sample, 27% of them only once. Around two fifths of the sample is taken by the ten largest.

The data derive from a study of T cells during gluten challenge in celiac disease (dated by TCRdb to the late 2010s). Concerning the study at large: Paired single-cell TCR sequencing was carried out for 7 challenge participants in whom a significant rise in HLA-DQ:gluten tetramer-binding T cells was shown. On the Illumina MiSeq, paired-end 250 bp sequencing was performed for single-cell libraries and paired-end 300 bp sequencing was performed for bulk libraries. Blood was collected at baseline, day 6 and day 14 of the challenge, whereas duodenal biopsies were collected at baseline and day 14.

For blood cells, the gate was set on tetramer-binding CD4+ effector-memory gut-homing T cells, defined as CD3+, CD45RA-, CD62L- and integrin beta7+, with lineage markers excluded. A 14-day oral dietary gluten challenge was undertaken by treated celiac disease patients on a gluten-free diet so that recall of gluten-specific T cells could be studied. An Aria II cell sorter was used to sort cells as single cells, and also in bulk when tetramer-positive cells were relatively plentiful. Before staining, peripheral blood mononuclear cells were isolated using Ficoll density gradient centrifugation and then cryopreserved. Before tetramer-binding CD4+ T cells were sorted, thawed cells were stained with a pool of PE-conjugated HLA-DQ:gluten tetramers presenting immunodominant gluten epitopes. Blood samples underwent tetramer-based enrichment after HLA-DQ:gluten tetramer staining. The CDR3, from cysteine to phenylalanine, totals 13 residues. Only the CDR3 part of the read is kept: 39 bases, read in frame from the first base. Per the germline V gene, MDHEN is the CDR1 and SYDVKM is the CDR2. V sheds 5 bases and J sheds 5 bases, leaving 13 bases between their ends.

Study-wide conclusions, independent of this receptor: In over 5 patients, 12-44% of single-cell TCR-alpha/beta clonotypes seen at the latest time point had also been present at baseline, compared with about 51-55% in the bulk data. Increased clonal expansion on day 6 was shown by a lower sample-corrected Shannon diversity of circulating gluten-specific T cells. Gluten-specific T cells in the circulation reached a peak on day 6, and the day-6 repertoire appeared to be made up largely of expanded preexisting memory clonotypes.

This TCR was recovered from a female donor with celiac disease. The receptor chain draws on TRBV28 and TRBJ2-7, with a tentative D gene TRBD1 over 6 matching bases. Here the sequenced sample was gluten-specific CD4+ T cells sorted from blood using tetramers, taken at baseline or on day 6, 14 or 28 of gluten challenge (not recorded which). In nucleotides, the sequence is TGTGCCAGCAGTCCGATACAGGGCCACGAGCAGTACTTC. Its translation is CASSPIQGHEQYF.